This T cell receptor beta chain was sequenced for a study of CD8 T cells in Susac syndrome. Reverse transcription of about 0.5 to 1 ug RNA was carried out with random hexamers. TCRdb fed the immunoSEQ multiplex PCR reads into MiXCR, producing one record per CDR3 protein. Counted here are 100,000 to 150,000 distinct CDR3 sequences, about 93% occurring once; the ten biggest clones make up roughly 0.087%. CDR1 SNHLY and CDR2 FYNNEI come from the germline V gene. Trimming left V 7 bases short and J 5 bases short, with 12 bases between. CDR3 length: 13 amino acids. Sequencing was carried out using CD4+ T cells from PBMCs. This sequence joins TRBV2 and TRBJ2-1; D uncertain. The TCR originated in a human donor in good health. The CDR3 is CASTLGANNEQFF. In DNA, the CDR3 is TGTGCCAGCACTCTAGGAGCGAACAATGAGCAGTTCTTC.